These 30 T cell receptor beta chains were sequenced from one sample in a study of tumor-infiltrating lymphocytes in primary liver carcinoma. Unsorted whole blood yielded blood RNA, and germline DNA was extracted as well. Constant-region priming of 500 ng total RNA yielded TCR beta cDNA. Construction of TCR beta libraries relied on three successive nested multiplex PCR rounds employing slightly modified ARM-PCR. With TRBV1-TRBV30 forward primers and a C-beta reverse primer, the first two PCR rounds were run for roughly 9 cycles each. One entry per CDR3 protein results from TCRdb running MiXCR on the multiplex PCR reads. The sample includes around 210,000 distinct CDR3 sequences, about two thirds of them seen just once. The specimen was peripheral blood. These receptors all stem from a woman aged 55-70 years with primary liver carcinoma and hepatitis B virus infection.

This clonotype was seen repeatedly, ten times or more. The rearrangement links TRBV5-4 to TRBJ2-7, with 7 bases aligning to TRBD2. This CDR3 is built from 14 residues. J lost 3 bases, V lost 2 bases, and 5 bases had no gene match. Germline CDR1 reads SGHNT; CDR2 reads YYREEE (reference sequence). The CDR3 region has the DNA TGTGCCAGCAGCTTTGGCGGGACTAACTACGAGCAGTACTTC. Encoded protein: CASSFGGTNYEQYF.

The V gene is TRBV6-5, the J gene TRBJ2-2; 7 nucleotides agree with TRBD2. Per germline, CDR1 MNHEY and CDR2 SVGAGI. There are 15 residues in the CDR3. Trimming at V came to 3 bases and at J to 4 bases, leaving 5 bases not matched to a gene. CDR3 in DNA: TGTGCCAGCAGTTATGCGGGAGCGGGCACCGGGGAGCTGTTTTTT. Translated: CASSYAGAGTGELFF.

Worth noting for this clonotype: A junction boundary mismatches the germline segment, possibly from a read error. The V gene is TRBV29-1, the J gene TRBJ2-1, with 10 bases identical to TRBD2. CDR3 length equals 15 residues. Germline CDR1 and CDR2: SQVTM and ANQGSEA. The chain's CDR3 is CSVEDGNSGGNEQLF. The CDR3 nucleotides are TGCAGCGTTGAAGATGGTAATAGCGGGGGGAATGAGCAGCTCTTC.

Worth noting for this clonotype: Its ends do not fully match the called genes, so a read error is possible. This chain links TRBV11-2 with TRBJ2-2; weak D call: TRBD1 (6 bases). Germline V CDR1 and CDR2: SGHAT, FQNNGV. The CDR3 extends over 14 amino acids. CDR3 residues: CANSRTVWTGELFF. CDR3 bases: TGTGCCAACAGCCGGACAGTGTGGACCGGGGAGCTGTTTTTT.

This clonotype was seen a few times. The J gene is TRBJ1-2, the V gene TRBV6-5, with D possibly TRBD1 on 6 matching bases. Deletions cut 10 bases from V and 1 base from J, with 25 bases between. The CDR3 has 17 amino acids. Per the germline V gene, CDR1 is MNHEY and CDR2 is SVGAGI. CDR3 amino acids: CATLPTGRNELNYGYTF. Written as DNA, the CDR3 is TGTGCCACCCTGCCCACAGGGAGGAATGAACTTAACTATGGCTACACCTTC.

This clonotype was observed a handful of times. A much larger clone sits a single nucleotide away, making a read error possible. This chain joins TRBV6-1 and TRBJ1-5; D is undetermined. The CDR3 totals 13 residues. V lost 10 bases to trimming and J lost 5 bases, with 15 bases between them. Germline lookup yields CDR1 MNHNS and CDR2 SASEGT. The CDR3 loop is CATLFASDQPQHF. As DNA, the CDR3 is TGTGCCACCCTGTTCGCCTCAGATCAGCCCCAGCATTTT.

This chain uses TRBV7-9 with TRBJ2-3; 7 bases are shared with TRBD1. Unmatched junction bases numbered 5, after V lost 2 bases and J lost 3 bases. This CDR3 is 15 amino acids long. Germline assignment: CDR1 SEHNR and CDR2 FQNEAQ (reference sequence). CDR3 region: CASSLLQGFTDTQYF. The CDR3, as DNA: TGTGCCAGCAGCTTACTACAGGGGTTTACAGATACGCAGTATTTT.

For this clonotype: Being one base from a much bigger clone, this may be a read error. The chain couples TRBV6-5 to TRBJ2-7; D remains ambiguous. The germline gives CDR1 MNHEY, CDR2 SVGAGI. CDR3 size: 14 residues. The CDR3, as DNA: TGTGCCAGCTGTTACTCGATGCTGTCGGGCGAGCAGTACTTC. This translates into CASCYSMLSGEQYF.

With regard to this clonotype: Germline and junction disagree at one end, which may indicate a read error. This CDR3 is CVSSLATVLDGYTF. The CDR3 bases are TGTGTCAGCAGCTTAGCGACGGTTCTCGATGGCTACACCTTC. The rearrangement links TRBV11-3 to TRBJ1-2, with D unclear. Germline V gene sequence: CDR1 SGHNT, CDR2 YENEEA. The CDR3 contains 14 residues.

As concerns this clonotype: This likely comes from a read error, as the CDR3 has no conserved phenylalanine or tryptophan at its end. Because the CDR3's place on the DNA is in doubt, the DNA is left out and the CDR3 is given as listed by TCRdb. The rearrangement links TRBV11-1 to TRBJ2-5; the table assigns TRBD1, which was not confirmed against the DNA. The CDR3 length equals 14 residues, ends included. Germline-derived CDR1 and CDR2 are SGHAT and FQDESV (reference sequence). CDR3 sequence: CTSSWTGLQETRYI.

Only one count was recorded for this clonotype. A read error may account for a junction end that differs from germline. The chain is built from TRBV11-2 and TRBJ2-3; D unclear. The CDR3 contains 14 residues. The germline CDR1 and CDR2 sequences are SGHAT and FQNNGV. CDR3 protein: CASSTTPSTVTQYF. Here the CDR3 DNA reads TGTGCCAGCAGCACGACACCTAGTACAGTTACGCAGTATTTT.

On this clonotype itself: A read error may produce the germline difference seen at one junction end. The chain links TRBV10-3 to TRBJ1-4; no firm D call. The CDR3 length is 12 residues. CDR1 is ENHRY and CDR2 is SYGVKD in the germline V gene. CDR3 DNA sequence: TGTGTCATCAGTGAAGTTGGTGAAAAACTGTTTTTT. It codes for CVISEVGEKLFF.

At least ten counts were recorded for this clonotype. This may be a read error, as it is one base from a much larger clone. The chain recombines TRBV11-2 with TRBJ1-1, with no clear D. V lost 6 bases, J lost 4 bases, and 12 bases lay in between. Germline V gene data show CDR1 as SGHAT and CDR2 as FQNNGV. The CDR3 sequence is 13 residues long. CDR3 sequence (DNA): TGTGCCAGCAGTCGGGAGGTCGGCACTGAAGCTTTCTTT. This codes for CASSREVGTEAFF.

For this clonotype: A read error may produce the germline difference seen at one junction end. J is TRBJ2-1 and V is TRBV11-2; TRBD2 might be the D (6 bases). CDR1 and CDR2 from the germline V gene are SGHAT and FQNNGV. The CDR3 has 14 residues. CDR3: CVSSPDYGSNEQFF. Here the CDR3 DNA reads TGTGTCAGCAGCCCCGACTACGGGAGCAATGAGCAGTTCTTC.

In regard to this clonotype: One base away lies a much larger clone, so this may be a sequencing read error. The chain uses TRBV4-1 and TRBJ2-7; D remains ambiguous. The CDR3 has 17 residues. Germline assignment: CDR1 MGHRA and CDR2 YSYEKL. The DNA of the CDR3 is TGCGCCAGCAACCAAGATTCCAGACGCCTAAGCTCCTACGAGCAGTACTTC. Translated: CASNQDSRRLSSYEQYF.

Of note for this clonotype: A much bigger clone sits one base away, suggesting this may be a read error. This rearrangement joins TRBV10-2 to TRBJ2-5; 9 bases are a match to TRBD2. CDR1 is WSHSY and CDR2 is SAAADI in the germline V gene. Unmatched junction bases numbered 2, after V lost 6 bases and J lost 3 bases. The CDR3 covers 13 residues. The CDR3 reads CASSIAGEETQYF. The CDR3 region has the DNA TGCGCCAGCAGCATAGCGGGAGAAGAGACCCAGTACTTC.

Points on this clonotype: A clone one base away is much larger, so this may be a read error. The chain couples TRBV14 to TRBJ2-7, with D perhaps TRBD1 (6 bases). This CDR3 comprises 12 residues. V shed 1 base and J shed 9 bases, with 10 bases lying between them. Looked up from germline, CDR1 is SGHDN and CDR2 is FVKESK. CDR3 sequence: CASSQGRGGQYF. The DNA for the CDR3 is TGTGCCAGCAGCCAAGGTAGAGGGGGGCAGTACTTC.

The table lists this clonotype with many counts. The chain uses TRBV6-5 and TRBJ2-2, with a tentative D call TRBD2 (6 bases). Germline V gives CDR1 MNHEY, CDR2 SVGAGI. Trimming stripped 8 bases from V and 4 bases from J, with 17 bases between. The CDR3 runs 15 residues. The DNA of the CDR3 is TGTGCCAGCGGGGGAACTAGCTCTAGCACCGGGGAGCTGTTTTTT. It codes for CASGGTSSSTGELFF.

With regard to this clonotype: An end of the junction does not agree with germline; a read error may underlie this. DNA of the CDR3: TGTGTCAGCAGTTTCGCTAGCGGACACAATGAGCAGCTCTTC. This encodes CVSSFASGHNEQLF. This rearrangement joins TRBV12-3 or TRBV12-4 to TRBJ2-1; 7 bases line up with TRBD2. The length of the CDR3 is 14 residues.

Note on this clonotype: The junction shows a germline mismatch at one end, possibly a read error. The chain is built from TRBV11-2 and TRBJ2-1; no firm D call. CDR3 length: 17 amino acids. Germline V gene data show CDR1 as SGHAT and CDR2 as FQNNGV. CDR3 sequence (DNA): TGTGCCAACAGCTTGCCGCCAAACTATCCAAGGTTGAATGAGCAGTTCTTC. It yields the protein CANSLPPNYPRLNEQFF.

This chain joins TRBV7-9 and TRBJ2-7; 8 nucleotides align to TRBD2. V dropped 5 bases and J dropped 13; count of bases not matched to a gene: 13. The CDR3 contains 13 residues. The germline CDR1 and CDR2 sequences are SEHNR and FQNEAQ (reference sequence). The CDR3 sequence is CASSLREASGCYF. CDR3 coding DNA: TGTGCCAGCAGCCTCCGGGAGGCTAGCGGGTGCTACTTC.

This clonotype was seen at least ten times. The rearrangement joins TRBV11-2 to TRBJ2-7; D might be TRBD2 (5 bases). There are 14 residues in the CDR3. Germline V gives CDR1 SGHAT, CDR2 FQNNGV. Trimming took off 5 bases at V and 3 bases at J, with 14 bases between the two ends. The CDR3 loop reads CASSVYEGNYEQYF. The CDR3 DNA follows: TGTGCCAGCAGCGTGTATGAGGGTAACTACGAGCAGTACTTC.

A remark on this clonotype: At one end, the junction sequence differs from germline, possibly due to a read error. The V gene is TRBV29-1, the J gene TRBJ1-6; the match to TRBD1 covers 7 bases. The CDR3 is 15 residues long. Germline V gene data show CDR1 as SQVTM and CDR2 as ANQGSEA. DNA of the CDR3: TGCAGCATCCGGACAGGCAACTCCTATAACTCACCCCTCCACTTT. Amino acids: CSIRTGNSYNSPLHF.

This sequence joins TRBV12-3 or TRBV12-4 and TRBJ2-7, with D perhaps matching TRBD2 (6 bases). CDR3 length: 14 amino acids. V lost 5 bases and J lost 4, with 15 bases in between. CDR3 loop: CASSRLDPGYEQYF. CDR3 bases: TGTGCCAGCAGTAGACTAGACCCAGGTTACGAGCAGTACTTC.

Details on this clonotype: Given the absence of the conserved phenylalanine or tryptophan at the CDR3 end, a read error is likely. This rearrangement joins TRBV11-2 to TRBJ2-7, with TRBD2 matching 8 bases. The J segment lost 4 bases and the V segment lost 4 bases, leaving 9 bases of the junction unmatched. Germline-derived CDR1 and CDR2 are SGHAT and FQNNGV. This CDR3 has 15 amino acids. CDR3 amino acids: CASSSPLGGRYEQYL. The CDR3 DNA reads TGTGCCAGCAGCTCTCCACTAGGCGGGAGGTACGAGCAGTACCTC.

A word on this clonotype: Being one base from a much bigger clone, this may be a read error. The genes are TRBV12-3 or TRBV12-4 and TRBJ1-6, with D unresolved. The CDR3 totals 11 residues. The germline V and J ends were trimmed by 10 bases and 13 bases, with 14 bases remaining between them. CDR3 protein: CAISSLGPLHF. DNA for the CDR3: TGTGCCATCAGCTCTCTTGGGCCCCTCCACTTT.

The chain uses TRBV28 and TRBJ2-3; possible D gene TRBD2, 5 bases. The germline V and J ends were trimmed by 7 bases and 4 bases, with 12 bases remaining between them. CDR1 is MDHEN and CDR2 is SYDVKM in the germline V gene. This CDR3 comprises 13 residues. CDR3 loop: CASTFGGPDTQYF. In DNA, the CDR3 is TGTGCCAGCACTTTCGGCGGGCCAGATACGCAGTATTTT.

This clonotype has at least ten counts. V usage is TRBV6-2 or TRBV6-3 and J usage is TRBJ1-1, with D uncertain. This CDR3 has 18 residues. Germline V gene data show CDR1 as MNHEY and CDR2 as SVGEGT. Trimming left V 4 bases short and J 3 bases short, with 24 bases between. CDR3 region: CASSFPFPRAATDTEAFF. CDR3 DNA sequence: TGTGCCAGCAGTTTCCCTTTTCCGCGGGCGGCCACGGACACTGAAGCTTTCTTT.

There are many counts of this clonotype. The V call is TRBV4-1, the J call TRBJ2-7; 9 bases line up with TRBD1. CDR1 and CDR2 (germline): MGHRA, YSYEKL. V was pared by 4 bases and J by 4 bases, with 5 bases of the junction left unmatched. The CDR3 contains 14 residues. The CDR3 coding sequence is TGCGCCAGCAGCCCGTGGGACAGGGCGTACGAGCAGTACTTC. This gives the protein CASSPWDRAYEQYF.

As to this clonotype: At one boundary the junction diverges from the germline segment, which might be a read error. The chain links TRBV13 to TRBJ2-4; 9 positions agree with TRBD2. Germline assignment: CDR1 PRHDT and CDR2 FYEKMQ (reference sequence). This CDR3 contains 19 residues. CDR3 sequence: CVSSLLGASGIGANNIQYF. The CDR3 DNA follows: TGTGTCAGCAGCTTATTGGGTGCTAGCGGGATAGGGGCCAATAACATTCAGTACTTC.